This entry features one TCR beta chain sequence. CDR1 and CDR2 from the germline V gene are MDHEN and SYDVKM. Trimming took 1 base from V and 5 from J; bases not matched to a gene: 5. The CDR3 extends over 16 amino acids. The data belong to a study of blood T cell repertoires in COVID-19. About the research overall: Sample material is recorded as cDNA or gDNA derived from T cells, B-cell-depleted T cells, or PBMCs.

Assignments of participants to cohorts depended upon their own reported clinical history. Recovered participants had two consecutive negative NP/OP PCR tests, healthcare professional clearance, or symptom resolution. Libraries were prepared by immunoSEQ multiplex PCR; TCRdb keeps only in-frame clonotypes and omits some of them. The table includes hundreds of thousands of clones, approximately 85% detected once. The chain combines TRBV28 with TRBJ2-2, with TRBD1 identical over 9 bases. The source material was PBMCs or T cells enriched from blood (not recorded which). The sequence was obtained from a woman between 45 and 60 years old who had recovered from COVID-19. CDR3 nucleotides: TGTGCCAGCAGTTTATTCGGACAGGGGTGGACCGGGGAGCTGTTTTTT. Translation: CASSLFGQGWTGELFF.